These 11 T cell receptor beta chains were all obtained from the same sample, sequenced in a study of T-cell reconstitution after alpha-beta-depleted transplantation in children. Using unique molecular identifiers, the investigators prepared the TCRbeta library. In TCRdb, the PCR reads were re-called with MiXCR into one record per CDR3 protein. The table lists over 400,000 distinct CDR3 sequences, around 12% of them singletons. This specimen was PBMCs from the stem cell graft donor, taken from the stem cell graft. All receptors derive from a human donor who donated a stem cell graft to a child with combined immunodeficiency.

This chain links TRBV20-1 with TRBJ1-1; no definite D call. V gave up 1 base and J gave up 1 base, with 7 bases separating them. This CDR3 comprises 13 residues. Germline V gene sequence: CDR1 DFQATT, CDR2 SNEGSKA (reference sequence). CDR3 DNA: TGCAGTGCTAGAGTATGGGAGAACACTGAAGCTTTCTTT. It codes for CSARVWENTEAFF.

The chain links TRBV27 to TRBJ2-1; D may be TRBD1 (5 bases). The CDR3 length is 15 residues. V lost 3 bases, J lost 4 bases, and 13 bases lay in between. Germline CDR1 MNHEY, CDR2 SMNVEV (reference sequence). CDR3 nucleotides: TGTGCCAGCAGTTTCGGTTTGGGGCAGTACAATGAGCAGTTCTTC. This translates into CASSFGLGQYNEQFF.

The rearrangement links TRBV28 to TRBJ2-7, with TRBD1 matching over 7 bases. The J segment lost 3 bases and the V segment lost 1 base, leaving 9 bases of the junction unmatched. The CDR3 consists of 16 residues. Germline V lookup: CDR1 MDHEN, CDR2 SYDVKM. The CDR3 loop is CASSLSSGQERYEQYF. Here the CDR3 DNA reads TGTGCCAGCAGTTTATCCTCAGGACAGGAGCGCTACGAGCAGTACTTC.

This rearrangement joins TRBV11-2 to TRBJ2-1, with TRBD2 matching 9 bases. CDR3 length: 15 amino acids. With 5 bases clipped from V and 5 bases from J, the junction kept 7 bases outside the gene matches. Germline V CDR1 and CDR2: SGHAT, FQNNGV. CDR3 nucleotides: TGTGCCAGCAGCGCGGGACTAGCATCCCACAATGAGCAGTTCTTC. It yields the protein CASSAGLASHNEQFF. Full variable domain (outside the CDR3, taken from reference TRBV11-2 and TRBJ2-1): EAGVAQSPRYKIIEKRQSVAFWCNPISGHATLYWYQQILGQGPKLLIQFQNNGVVDDSQLPKDRFSAERLKGVDSTLKIQPAKLEDSAVYLCASSAGLASHNEQFFGPGTRLTVL.

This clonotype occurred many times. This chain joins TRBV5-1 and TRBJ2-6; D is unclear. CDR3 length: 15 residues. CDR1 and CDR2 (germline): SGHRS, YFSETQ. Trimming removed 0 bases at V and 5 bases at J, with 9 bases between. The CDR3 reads CASSLEAVWANVLTF. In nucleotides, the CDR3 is TGCGCCAGCAGCTTGGAGGCAGTGTGGGCCAACGTCCTGACTTTC. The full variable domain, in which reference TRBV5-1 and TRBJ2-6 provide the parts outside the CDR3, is KAGVTQTPRYLIKTRGQQVTLSCSPISGHRSVSWYQQTPGQGLQFLFEYFSETQRNKGNFPGRFSGRQFSNSRSEMNVSTLELGDSALYLCASSLEAVWANVLTFGAGSRLTVL.

CDR3: CASSLMTGGNIQYF. The DNA of the CDR3 is TGTGCCAGCAGCTTAATGACAGGGGGTAACATTCAGTACTTC. The chain recombines TRBV11-2 with TRBJ2-4; the match to TRBD1 covers 9 bases. Germline V gene data show CDR1 as SGHAT and CDR2 as FQNNGV. The CDR3 covers 14 residues. Losses at the gene ends were 2 bases for V and 7 bases for J; bases not matched to a gene: 3.

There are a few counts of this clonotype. CDR3 in DNA: TGTGCCAGCAGCTTAGATGGGGGCCCCGGGACTTCTTCCAATGAGCAGTTCTTC. Protein product: CASSLDGGPGTSSNEQFF. The rearrangement joins TRBV11-2 to TRBJ2-1; D is tentatively TRBD1 or TRBD2 (6 bases each). The CDR3 runs 18 residues. Trimming took 0 bases from V and 6 from J, leaving 21 bases between them. Germline CDR1 and CDR2: SGHAT and FQNNGV.

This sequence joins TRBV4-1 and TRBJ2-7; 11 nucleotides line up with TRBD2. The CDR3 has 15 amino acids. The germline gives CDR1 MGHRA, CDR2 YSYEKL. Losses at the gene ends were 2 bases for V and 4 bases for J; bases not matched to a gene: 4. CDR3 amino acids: CASSQRLAGGYEQYF. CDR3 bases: TGCGCCAGCAGCCAACGTCTAGCGGGGGGATACGAGCAGTACTTC.

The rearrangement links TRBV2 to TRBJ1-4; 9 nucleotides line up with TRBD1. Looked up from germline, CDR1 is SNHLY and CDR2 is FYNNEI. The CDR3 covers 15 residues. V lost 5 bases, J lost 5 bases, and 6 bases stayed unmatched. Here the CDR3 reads CASSTRTGENEKLFF. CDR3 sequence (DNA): TGTGCCAGCAGTACCCGGACAGGGGAAAATGAAAAACTGTTTTTT.

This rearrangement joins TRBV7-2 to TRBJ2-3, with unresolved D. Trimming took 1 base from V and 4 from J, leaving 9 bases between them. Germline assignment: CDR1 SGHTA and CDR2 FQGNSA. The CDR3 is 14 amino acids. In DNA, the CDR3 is TGTGCCAGCAGCTTAGATCACGGCGCAGATACGCAGTATTTT. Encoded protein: CASSLDHGADTQYF.

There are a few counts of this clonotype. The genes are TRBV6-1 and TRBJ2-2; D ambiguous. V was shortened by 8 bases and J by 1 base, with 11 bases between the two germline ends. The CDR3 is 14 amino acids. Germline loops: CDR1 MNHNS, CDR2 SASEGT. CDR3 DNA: TGTGCCAGCCAGTCCCACCTGAACACCGGGGAGCTGTTTTTT. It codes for CASQSHLNTGELFF.